The rows below give T cell receptor beta chains drawn from one sample of a study of blood T cell repertoires in COVID-19. The table came from immunoSEQ multiplex PCR; TCRdb's copy has only in-frame clones and leaves some out. This table holds under 100,000 clones, roughly 87% found once. The sample consisted of peripheral blood. Receptor source: a male donor with acute or convalescent COVID-19. CDR3s include the opening cysteine and the closing phenylalanine or tryptophan. D genes are given only for firm matches. Clone size is shown for a subset of rows, as once, few, many or a class of expanded clone.

cdr3_nt cdr3_aa v_call clone_size j_call d_call
TGTGCCAGCAGTATACAGGGGGCAAGCGAAACCCAGTACTTC CASSIQGASETQYF TRBV6-5 - TRBJ2-5 TRBD1
TGTGCCAGCAAAAGGACAAATAGCAATCAGCCCCAGCATTTT CASKRTNSNQPQHF TRBV6-5 - TRBJ1-5 -
TGTGCCAGCAACAGGGTACCTAATGAAAAACTGTTTTTT CASNRVPNEKLFF TRBV6-5 - TRBJ1-4 -
TGTGCCATCAGCGACGTTGTTGCAGGGCCCACTGAAGCTTTCTTT CAISDVVAGPTEAFF TRBV10-3 - TRBJ1-1 -
TGTGCCAGCAGCCGGGACAGGGCTTACGAGCAGTACTTC CASSRDRAYEQYF TRBV6-5 once TRBJ2-7 TRBD1
TGTGCCAGTAGCCGCGCGGGGACAGGGGGAGTCAATCAGCCCCAGCATTTT CASSRAGTGGVNQPQHF TRBV19 - TRBJ1-5 TRBD1
TGTGCCAGCAGCCTCCGTCTAACTGACTACAATGAGCAGTTCTTC CASSLRLTDYNEQFF TRBV7-3 - TRBJ2-1 -
TGTGCCAGTGCGATGGACCCCGGGACAGGCTACACCTTC CASAMDPGTGYTF TRBV19 - TRBJ1-2 -
TGTGCCAGCGGCCGACCCTCGACTAGCGCCGACACCGGGGAGCTGTTTTTT CASGRPSTSADTGELFF TRBV2 once TRBJ2-2 TRBD2
TGTGCCAGTAGTAAGGAGCAATATAATTCACCCCTCCACTTT CASSKEQYNSPLHF TRBV19 - TRBJ1-6 -
TGTGCCAGCAGTTATCGCGGGACAGGGTTTTACGAGCAGTACTTC CASSYRGTGFYEQYF TRBV6-5 - TRBJ2-7 TRBD1
TGTGCCAGCAGCCCGCCGGGACAGGATTTGGATGGCTACACCTTC CASSPPGQDLDGYTF TRBV5-8 - TRBJ1-2 TRBD1
TGTGCCTGGAGTGCCTTAGCGGGGGCCGTAGATACGCAGTATTTT CAWSALAGAVDTQYF TRBV30 - TRBJ2-3 TRBD2
TGTGCCAGCTCACCAATTTCGACAGGAGGAAGAAACACCATATATTTT CASSPISTGGRNTIYF TRBV18 - TRBJ1-3 -
TGCGCCAGCAGAGCGGGGGCGGGCACAGATACGCAGTATTTT CASRAGAGTDTQYF TRBV5-1 - TRBJ2-3 TRBD2
TGTGCCAGCAGTGAAGTCGCGGGACAGGGATATTCTGGCTACACCTTC CASSEVAGQGYSGYTF TRBV6-1 - TRBJ1-2 TRBD1
TGCGCCAGCAGCTCCCAAACAGGGGTTGAAGAGACCCAGTACTTC CASSSQTGVEETQYF TRBV5-1 - TRBJ2-5 TRBD1
TGTGCCAGCAGCGTAGCTCTTTACAATGAGCAGTTCTTC CASSVALYNEQFF TRBV9 - TRBJ2-1 -
TGCGCCAGCACCCTGGGGACAGACGGTTATGGCTACACCTTC CASTLGTDGYGYTF TRBV5-1 - TRBJ1-2 TRBD1
TGTGCCAGCAGTAATAGACAGACCACGAACTATGGCTACACCTTC CASSNRQTTNYGYTF TRBV2 - TRBJ1-2 -
TGTGCCAGTAGTACCTTCCTGAGGAGGGATGGACAGCCCCAGCATTTT CASSTFLRRDGQPQHF TRBV19 - TRBJ1-5 -
TGTGCCAGCAGTGAAGGACAGGCGGTAGGGTACTTC CASSEGQAVGYF TRBV2 - TRBJ2-7 -
TGTGCCAGCAGCCCTGCCGGGCAGGGTACGCAGTATTTT CASSPAGQGTQYF TRBV11-1 - TRBJ2-3 -
TGTGCCAGCAGCCGACAGGGGGAGTTAGCCAAAAACATTCAGTACTTC CASSRQGELAKNIQYF TRBV13 - TRBJ2-4 TRBD1
TGTGCCAGCAGCTTAGGGGGGCGAGAGACCGGGGAGCTGTTTTTT CASSLGGRETGELFF TRBV7-6 - TRBJ2-2 -
TGTGCCAGCAGTTACCGGGGAGCGGCCCTCTACACCTTC CASSYRGAALYTF TRBV27 - TRBJ1-2 -
TGTGCCAGCAGGGGTCTTGGACAGTATAATTCACCCCTCCACTTT CASRGLGQYNSPLHF TRBV6-5 - TRBJ1-6 -
TGTGCCACCAGCAGAGATATTCCCCCAGGTGAAGCTTTCTTT CATSRDIPPGEAFF TRBV15 - TRBJ1-1 -
TGTGCCAGCAGCTTGTTACAGGGAAATACGCAGTATTTT CASSLLQGNTQYF TRBV7-2 - TRBJ2-3 -
TGTGCCAGCAGTCTCGACAGGGGGCGAGAAGAGACCCAGTACTTC CASSLDRGREETQYF TRBV6-5 - TRBJ2-5 TRBD1
TGTGCCAGCAGCAGACTAGCGAGTGAGCAGTTCTTC CASSRLASEQFF TRBV7-9 - TRBJ2-1 TRBD2
TGTGCCTCCGACGTCAGCGGACAGGGGGTAGATACGCAGTATTTT CASDVSGQGVDTQYF TRBV6-5 - TRBJ2-3 TRBD1
TGTGCCAGCAGTCCTAACAGGGGTGCCTTGGGCTACACCTTC CASSPNRGALGYTF TRBV6-5 few TRBJ1-2 TRBD1
TGTGCCAGCAGCCAAGTGGCGGGTTCGGGGACTGAAGCTTTCTTT CASSQVAGSGTEAFF TRBV3-1/TRBV3-2 - TRBJ1-1 -
TGTGCCAGCAGTCCGACTGGGTACCAAGAGACCCAGTACTTC CASSPTGYQETQYF TRBV6-2/TRBV6-3 - TRBJ2-5 -
TGTGCCAGCTCACCACTAATAGGAGACGCACAAGATACGCAGTATTTT CASSPLIGDAQDTQYF TRBV18 - TRBJ2-3 -
TGTGCCTGGATGGCTAGGGGTTACTACGAGCAGTACTTC CAWMARGYYEQYF TRBV30 - TRBJ2-7 -
TGTGCCAGCAGCGCCCGGACTAGCGTAAGGTCAGATACGCAGTATTTT CASSARTSVRSDTQYF TRBV9 - TRBJ2-3 TRBD2
TGCGCCAGCAGACAGGGCAATGAGCAGTTCTTC CASRQGNEQFF TRBV5-1 - TRBJ2-1 -
TGTGCCAGCAGCTTGGGACCGAGCGGGGTTAATGAGCAGTTCTTC CASSLGPSGVNEQFF TRBV5-4 - TRBJ2-1 TRBD2
TGTGCCTGGAGTAAGGGGAAGTACGAGCAGTACTTC CAWSKGKYEQYF TRBV30 - TRBJ2-7 -
TGTGCCAGCAGTGAAGCGGCCCTAGCGGGGGTCGGTGAGCAGTTCTTC CASSEAALAGVGEQFF TRBV2 few TRBJ2-1 TRBD2
TGTGCCAGCAGTACCCGACAGGGGGAGACTGAAGCTTTCTTT CASSTRQGETEAFF TRBV6-5 - TRBJ1-1 TRBD1
TGTGCCAGCAGCCAAGATCGTGCCACGAGCTCTGGAAACACCATATATTTT CASSQDRATSSGNTIYF TRBV4-2 once TRBJ1-3 -
TGTGCCTGGAGTGCCACATTGAACACTGAAGCTTTCTTT CAWSATLNTEAFF TRBV30 - TRBJ1-1 -
TGTGCCAGCAGCGTAGGTAACAGCGGTTCCTACAATGAGCAGTTCTTC CASSVGNSGSYNEQFF TRBV9 once TRBJ2-1 -
TGTGCCAGCATCCCGCGGGGGGGAGTTGAAAAACTGTTTTTT CASIPRGGVEKLFF TRBV28 - TRBJ1-4 -
TGTGCCAGCTCACCAGTGAGTGGCGGTTTGAACACTGAAGCTTTCTTT CASSPVSGGLNTEAFF TRBV18 - TRBJ1-1 -
TGTGCCAGCAGTTTCGTGAGGGCCAGGCTCTCTGGAAACACCATATATTTT CASSFVRARLSGNTIYF TRBV27 - TRBJ1-3 -
TGCGCCAGCACCGATCCCGGGACAGGGGGCATCTGGTACGAGCAGTACTTC CASTDPGTGGIWYEQYF TRBV23-1 - TRBJ2-7 TRBD1
TGTGCCAGCAGCGCGGGACTAGGAAACATTCAGTACTTC CASSAGLGNIQYF TRBV9 - TRBJ2-4 TRBD2
TGTGCCAGCAGTCGCGGACAGGGCTATGGCTACACCTTC CASSRGQGYGYTF TRBV25-1 - TRBJ1-2 TRBD1
TGTGCCAGCAGCTTGACTAGCGGCACTACCGGGGAGCTGTTTTTT CASSLTSGTTGELFF TRBV5-4 - TRBJ2-2 TRBD2
TGTGCCAGTTCCGACAGGGGGTTGAGCACAGATACGCAGTATTTT CASSDRGLSTDTQYF TRBV19 - TRBJ2-3 TRBD1